The entry that follows covers one TCR beta chain sequence. Its target is not known. Germline loops: CDR1 LNHDA, CDR2 SQIVND (reference sequence). The CDR3 has 17 amino acids. Unmatched junction bases numbered 15, after V lost 4 bases and J lost 8 bases. The source of the sample is a study of OX40 agonist ivuxolimab in advanced cancers. Overall study: Checkpoint inhibitors had been given previously to 35% to 50% of patients.

Whole-study results and caveats: Certain nonresponding patients likewise had low normalized T-cell clonal expansion.

Samples of blood were obtained at baseline, on cycle 4 day 1, and on cycle 7 day 1. Sequencing used immunoSEQ multiplex PCR; TCRdb keeps in-frame clones, though not all of them. The sample holds roughly 13,000 clones; about 76% are singletons and the top ten take approximately 16%. Specimen: CD4+ or CD8+ T cells sorted from blood, collected in a trial of the OX40 agonist ivuxolimab. This clonotype was sampled from an adult with an advanced solid tumor such as melanoma, head and neck, liver or kidney cancer. This rearrangement joins TRBV19 to TRBJ2-1; 9 positions agree with TRBD1. The DNA of the CDR3 is TGTGCCAGTAGTACTTCCTCAACGGGACAGGGTAACCATGAGCAGTTCTTC. Amino acids: CASSTSSTGQGNHEQFF.